This T cell receptor (beta chain) stems from a study of post-analysis software for immune sequencing data. Study summary: Patients with relapsing-remitting, secondary progressive and progressive-relapsing multiple sclerosis courses were all represented.

Concerning this clonotype itself: The antigen remains unidentified.

Study-wide results and caveats: When patients were compared with controls, about 5 TRBV segments were more frequent, TRBV5-6, TRBV5-1 and TRBV20-1 among them. The authors found that F measure strongly co-clustered same-batch samples.

CDR1 is SGHTA and CDR2 is FQGNSA in the germline V gene. V lost 4 bases and J 4 bases, leaving 13 bases between the germline ends. The CDR3 is 14 residues long. Every TCR beta cDNA library bore unique molecular identifiers. TCRdb reprocessed the PCR reads via MiXCR and lists one record per CDR3 protein. The sample lists around 770,000 distinct CDR3 sequences, under 60% occurring once. This receptor was taken from a girl aged 5 to 17 with multiple sclerosis. The sequenced material came from blood. This chain links TRBV7-2 with TRBJ1-1; a possible D gene is TRBD1 (5 bases). The CDR3 loop reads CASSYSGWGTEAFF. The DNA of the CDR3 is TGTGCCAGCAGCTACTCAGGGTGGGGCACTGAAGCTTTCTTT.